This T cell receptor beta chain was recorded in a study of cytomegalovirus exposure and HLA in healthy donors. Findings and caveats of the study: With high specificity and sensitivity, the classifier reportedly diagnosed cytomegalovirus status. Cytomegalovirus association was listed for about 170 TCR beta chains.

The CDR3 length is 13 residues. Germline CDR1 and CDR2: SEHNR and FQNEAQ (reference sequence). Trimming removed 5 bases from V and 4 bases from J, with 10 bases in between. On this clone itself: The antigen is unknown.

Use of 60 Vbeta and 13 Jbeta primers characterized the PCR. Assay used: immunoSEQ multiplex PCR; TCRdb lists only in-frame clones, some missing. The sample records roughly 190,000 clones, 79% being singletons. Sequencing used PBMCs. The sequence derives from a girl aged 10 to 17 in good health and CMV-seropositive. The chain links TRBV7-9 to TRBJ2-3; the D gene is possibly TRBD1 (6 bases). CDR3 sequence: CASSTGSADTQYF. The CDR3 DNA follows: TGTGCCAGCAGCACAGGGTCGGCAGATACGCAGTATTTT.